What follows describes a single TCR beta chain. Its specificity is unknown. Unexposed donor CD4+ T cells date from about 2011-2018, before the COVID-19 pandemic. The cells were cultured for approximately ten days before CD4+ T cells were isolated. This sample is part of a study of CD4 T cells in relation to SARS-CoV-2 and coronaviruses. Overall study context: ViraFEST: approximately nine-day antigen culture of PBMCs, then TCR beta CDR3 sequencing.

Libraries were prepared by immunoSEQ multiplex PCR; TCRdb keeps only in-frame clonotypes and omits some of them. The data show about 23,000 clones, less than 75% seen once. Trimming took 1 base from V and 6 from J, leaving 13 bases between them. This CDR3 is built from 13 residues. In germline, CDR1 is GTSNPN, CDR2 SVGIG (reference sequence). The chain employs TRBV30 and TRBJ2-7; the D gene is possibly TRBD2 (5 bases). The sample consisted of CD4+ T cells from PBMCs, cultured in vitro. This clonotype was obtained from a human donor in good health. In DNA form, the CDR3 reads TGTGCCTGGAGTGGCACCCTAGGAGGCGAGCAGTACTTC. It encodes CAWSGTLGGEQYF.